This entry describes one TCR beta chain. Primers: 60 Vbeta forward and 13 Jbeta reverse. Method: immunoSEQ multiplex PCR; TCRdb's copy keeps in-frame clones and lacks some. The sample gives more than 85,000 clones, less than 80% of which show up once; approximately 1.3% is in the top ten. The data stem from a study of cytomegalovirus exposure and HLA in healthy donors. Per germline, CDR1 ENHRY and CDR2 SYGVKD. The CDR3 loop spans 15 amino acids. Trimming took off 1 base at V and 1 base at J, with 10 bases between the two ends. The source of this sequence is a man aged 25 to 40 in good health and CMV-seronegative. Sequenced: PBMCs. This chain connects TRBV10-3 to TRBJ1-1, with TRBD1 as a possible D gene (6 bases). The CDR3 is CAISEWDIRNTEAFF. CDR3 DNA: TGTGCCATCAGTGAGTGGGACATACGGAACACTGAAGCTTTCTTT.